This T cell receptor beta chain comes out of a study of response to subunit inactivated influenza vaccine. The study, taken as a whole, reports: It was the authors' suggestion that each seasonal influenza vaccination recruits few new T cells.

TCRdb reprocessed the RT-PCR reads with MiXCR, giving one entry per CDR3 protein. The sample includes 500,000 to 600,000 distinct CDR3 sequences, 10% to 15% seen only once; the top ten take over 10%. As regards this clonotype: As yet, its antigen is unknown.

Source: PBMCs from blood, taken around seven weeks after vaccination. This sequence originates from a man aged 50 or older who received an inactivated influenza vaccine.

The chain's CDR3 is CAISETGRSSVPSYEQYF. DNA of the CDR3: TGTGCCATCAGTGAGACAGGGAGGTCGTCGGTCCCCTCCTACGAGCAGTACTTC. The V call is TRBV10-3, the J call TRBJ2-7, with D perhaps TRBD1 or TRBD2 (6 bases each). This CDR3 has 18 amino acids. V lost 2 bases, J lost 0 bases, and 20 bases lay in between. Germline V gene data show CDR1 as ENHRY and CDR2 as SYGVKD.